Listed below are T cell receptor beta chains from one sample, sequenced in a study of cytomegalovirus exposure and HLA in healthy donors. The protocol was immunoSEQ multiplex PCR, while the TCRdb copy is restricted to in-frame clones and leaves out a portion. The table includes about 220,000 clones, 80% to 95% detected once. The sample comprised PBMCs. The receptors stem from a woman between 18 and 29 years old in good health and CMV-seronegative. CDR3s leave out the opening cysteine and the closing phenylalanine or tryptophan. Fields, in order: V gene, J gene, CDR3 protein.

>TRBV5-4|TRBJ2-3
ASSSPGTSTDTQY
>TRBV7-2|TRBJ2-2
ARVPGTGELF
>TRBV28|TRBJ1-3
ASRPGTGDYSGNTIY
>TRBV2|TRBJ1-2
ASSETRREGYT
>TRBV7-9|TRBJ1-1
ASSLVQRKNTEAF
>TRBV4-1|TRBJ2-5
ASSLVLEETQY
>TRBV15|TRBJ1-2
ATSKRGGGRWVGTNYGYT
>TRBV19|TRBJ1-5
ASSPLTGPENQPQH
>TRBV5-4|TRBJ2-6
ASSLGRGRSPGANVLT
>TRBV2|TRBJ1-1
ASSELQGWTEAF
>TRBV29-1|TRBJ2-7
SVEGQGDEQY
>TRBV2|TRBJ1-2
ASSTGGLYGYT
>TRBV2|TRBJ2-5
ASISGQGVGETQY
>TRBV30|TRBJ2-7
AWSGGQIGHEQY
>TRBV14|TRBJ2-7
ASSQSGLAGTYEQY
>TRBV1|TRBJ2-1
TSDSGRGDEQF
>TRBV7-3|TRBJ1-1
ASSFDRGSPEAF
>TRBV5-1|TRBJ2-1
ASSLMGLIHEQF
>TRBV7-9|TRBJ1-2
ASSLDSGESGYT
>TRBV28|TRBJ2-3
ASRRLAASTDTQY
>TRBV30|TRBJ2-5
AQRLIAGGETQY
>TRBV7-6|TRBJ2-7
ASSLGVEYEQY
>TRBV19|TRBJ1-1
ASSIPPTEAF
>TRBV7-7|TRBJ2-7
ASSRGVGVYEQY
>TRBV27|TRBJ2-2
ASSSSGDRITGELF
>TRBV9|TRBJ2-3
ASSVDLAGAVDTQY
>TRBV21-1|TRBJ2-3
ASSKEGDASGRPFTSTDTQY
>TRBV5-1|TRBJ1-3
ASSLEGVTPGNTIY
>TRBV28|TRBJ2-6
ANHRGSGANVLT
>TRBV5-1|TRBJ1-1
ASSQTQGQKNTEAF
>TRBV28|TRBJ2-7
ASGGDSYEQY
>TRBV9|TRBJ2-5
ASSPRSGTDRETQY
>TRBV9|TRBJ2-7
ASSVVASGTYEQY
>TRBV5-8|TRBJ2-7
ASSFGTSGYEQY
>TRBV19|TRBJ2-1
ASSHRQGRNEQF
>TRBV9|TRBJ2-1
ASSVRGQGAYNEQF
>TRBV7-8|TRBJ2-7
ASSSIRGVENYEQY
>TRBV6-5|TRBJ1-2
ASSYSPGVTWGYT
>TRBV28|TRBJ2-6
ASRSGPGANVLT
>TRBV7-9|TRBJ2-1
ASSLKQGSIHEQF
>TRBV27|TRBJ2-1
ASSSTSGRGYNEQF
>TRBV5-4|TRBJ2-1
ASSLAGTYSYNEQF
>TRBV28|TRBJ2-7
ASSFAGPSYEQY
>TRBV6-4|TRBJ2-6
ASSEELGEANVLT
>TRBV4-1|TRBJ2-4
ASSPPPTSGRARTKNIQY
>TRBV28|TRBJ2-7
ASSTRGGPGQY
>TRBV6-5|TRBJ2-5
ASSPLGGKETQY
>TRBV6-1|TRBJ1-5
ASNLPRVDQPQH
>TRBV5-1|TRBJ2-7
ASSVPGQTFTEQY
>TRBV19|TRBJ2-1
ASSIGDSRYNEQF
>TRBV14|TRBJ2-1
ASSSNYNEQF
>TRBV7-8|TRBJ1-6
ASSLVVWDTSPLH
>TRBV19|TRBJ1-1
ASSPTGGNTEAF
>TRBV6-5|TRBJ2-7
ASIGRQGSYEQY
>TRBV5-6|TRBJ2-1
ASSLRETENNEQF
>TRBV7-8|TRBJ1-2
ASSLQGMLYGYT
>TRBV30|TRBJ2-7
AWSARDSTYEQY
>TRBV18|TRBJ2-2
ASSPPRQGGTGELF
>TRBV30|TRBJ2-7
AWSPGTIEQY